What follows is one T cell receptor (beta chain) and its context. TCR sequencing used cDNA made by reverse transcription of extracted RNA. Sequenced by immunoSEQ multiplex PCR; TCRdb stores in-frame clones only, minus some. The sample holds over 120,000 clones, around three fifths seen once. Alopecia areata patients provided lesional scalp punch biopsies and peripheral blood. The sample originates from a study of CD8+ T cells in alopecia areata. Trimming cost V 1 base and J 7 bases, with 17 bases left between them. The CDR3 length is 17 residues. The germline gives CDR1 SGHAT, CDR2 FQNNGV. This specimen was CD4+ T cells sorted from blood, taken at week 0. The chain links TRBV11-2 to TRBJ1-6; possible D gene TRBD1, 5 bases. The receptor was isolated from a human donor with alopecia areata. CDR3 in amino acids: CASSLVGLRLYNSPLHF. CDR3 DNA: TGTGCCAGCAGCTTAGTGGGACTTCGTCTCTACAATTCACCCCTCCACTTT.